This paragraph reports one T cell receptor beta chain. Its cognate antigen is unknown. Assay: immunoSEQ multiplex PCR; the TCRdb copy retains only in-frame clones and omits some. The profile shows some 15,000 clones, roughly 85% of them singletons. The sample comes from a study of tumor-infiltrating lymphocytes in localized non-small cell lung cancer. Study at large: Tumor tissue and non-adjacent uninvolved lung came from each patient. General study results and limits: T-cell fraction did not differ between immunotypes IM1 and IM2. Available tissue quantity limited TCR sequencing to a patient subset.

Specimen: uninvolved lung tissue not adjacent to the tumor. The TCR sequence derives from a human donor with non-small cell lung cancer.

CDR3 residues: CASSLSVGIDGYTF. The CDR3 coding sequence is TGTGCCAGCAGTTTATCAGTAGGGATAGATGGCTACACCTTC. The chain couples TRBV28 to TRBJ1-2; D gene uncertain. Germline values: CDR1 MDHEN, CDR2 SYDVKM. Trimming pared 1 base from V and 6 bases from J, leaving 12 bases between. The CDR3 is 14 residues long.